This TCR beta chain was found in a study of cytomegalovirus exposure and HLA in healthy donors (dated 2017 in TCRdb). General notes on the study: The 500 to 800 repertoires of the first cohort and the 95 to 150 validation repertoires were produced on the same platform, according to a later analysis. The study aimed to test whether signatures of past pathogen exposure could be identified by cataloging public T cell receptors. A separate validation cohort of 100 to 150 different subjects was used in addition to the 666-subject first cohort. The study combined high-throughput TCR immunosequencing, statistical association of individual TCRs with disease status, and machine learning to predict cytomegalovirus infection status.

As to this clone: Its antigen has not been determined. The sample holds no much larger clone one base away, and base qualities are not on file.

The library was generated by the immunoSEQ multiplex PCR assay. The original methods were these. To diagnose cytomegalovirus status from the catalog of TCR beta chain sequences, a statistical classification framework was built. Here the immuneACCESS table is served through TCRdb, limited to in-frame sequences with V and J called. Missing clones are a known gap in these copies; in checked studies unresolved V genes cover under half, and the rest lacks a known reason. V and J calls and clone size come straight from that table; D and trimming were deduced from the DNA. The sample table shows approximately 120,000 clones, and around 94% are seen once. The ten biggest clones cover 1% to 1.5% of the sample. The donors belonged to the validation cohort of approximately 130 subjects, which was separate from the roughly 700-subject first cohort. General findings and caveats noted by the study authors: Of the cluster scores, approximately 95% were above 0 in a later analysis, which found that TCRs clustered in the first cohort also tended to co-occur in the 120 validation repertoires. It was suggested by the authors that the approach could potentially be generalized to other disease states and immunological phenotypes. Cytomegalovirus status was reported to be diagnosed by the classifier with high specificity and sensitivity in both the original and validation cohorts. In the study, some 160 TCR beta chains were listed as associated with cytomegalovirus. While some public TCRs were present in many individuals, most TCR sequences turned up only very rarely across donors. A few of the identified cytomegalovirus-associated TCR beta chains were confirmed in vitro to be specific for cytomegalovirus antigens. A later analysis lacked HLA typing for the validation cohort, so it scored co-occurrence in that cohort across all 120 or so repertoires.

This sequence originates from a woman under 30 in good health and CMV-seronegative. Material for sequencing was PBMCs.

This receptor carries the CDR3 CASRGGSSYNEQFF. The nucleotide sequence is TGTGCCAGCAGGGGAGGAAGCTCCTACAATGAGCAGTTCTTC. The chain was built from TRBV27 and TRBJ2-1, with a tentative D gene TRBD2 over 6 matching bases. The germline V gene (reference sequence) provides CDR1 MNHEY and CDR2 SMNVEV. V loses 6 bases, J loses 0 bases, and the germline ends lie 9 bases apart. Its CDR3 holds 14 amino acids, cysteine through phenylalanine. Only CDR3 DNA is held: 42 bases, read in frame from base 1.